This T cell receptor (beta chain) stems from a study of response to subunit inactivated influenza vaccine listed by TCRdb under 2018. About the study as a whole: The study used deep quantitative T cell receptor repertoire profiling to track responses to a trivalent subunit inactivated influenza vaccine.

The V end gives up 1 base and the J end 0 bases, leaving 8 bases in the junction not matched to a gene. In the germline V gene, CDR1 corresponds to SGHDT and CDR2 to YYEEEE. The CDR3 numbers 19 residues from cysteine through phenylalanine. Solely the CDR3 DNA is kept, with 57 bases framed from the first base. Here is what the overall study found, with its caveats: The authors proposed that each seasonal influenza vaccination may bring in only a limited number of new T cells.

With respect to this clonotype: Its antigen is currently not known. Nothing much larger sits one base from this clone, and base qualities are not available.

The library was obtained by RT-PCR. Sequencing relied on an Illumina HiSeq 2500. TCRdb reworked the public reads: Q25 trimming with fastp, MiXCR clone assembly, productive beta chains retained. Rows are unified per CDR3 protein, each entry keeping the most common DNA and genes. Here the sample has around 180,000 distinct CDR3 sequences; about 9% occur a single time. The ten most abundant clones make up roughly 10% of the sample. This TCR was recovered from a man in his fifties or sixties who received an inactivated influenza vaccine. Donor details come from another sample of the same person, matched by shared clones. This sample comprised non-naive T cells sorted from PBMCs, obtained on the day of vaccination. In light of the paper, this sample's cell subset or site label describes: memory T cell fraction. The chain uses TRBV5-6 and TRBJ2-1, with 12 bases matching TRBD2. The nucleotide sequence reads TGTGCCAGCAGCTTGAGTCGGACTAGCGGGAAGTACTCCTACAATGAGCAGTTCTTC. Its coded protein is CASSLSRTSGKYSYNEQFF.